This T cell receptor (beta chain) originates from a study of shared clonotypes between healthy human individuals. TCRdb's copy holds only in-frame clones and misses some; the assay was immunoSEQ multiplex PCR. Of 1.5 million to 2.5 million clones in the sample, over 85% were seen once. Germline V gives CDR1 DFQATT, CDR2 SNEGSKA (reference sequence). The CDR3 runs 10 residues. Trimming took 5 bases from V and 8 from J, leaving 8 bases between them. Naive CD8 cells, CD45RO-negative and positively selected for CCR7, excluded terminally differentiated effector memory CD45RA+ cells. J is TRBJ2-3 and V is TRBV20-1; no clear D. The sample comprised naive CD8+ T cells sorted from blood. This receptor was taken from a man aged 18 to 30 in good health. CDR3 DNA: TGCAGTGCTCGGGTTGGTACGCAGTATTTT. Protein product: CSARVGTQYF.